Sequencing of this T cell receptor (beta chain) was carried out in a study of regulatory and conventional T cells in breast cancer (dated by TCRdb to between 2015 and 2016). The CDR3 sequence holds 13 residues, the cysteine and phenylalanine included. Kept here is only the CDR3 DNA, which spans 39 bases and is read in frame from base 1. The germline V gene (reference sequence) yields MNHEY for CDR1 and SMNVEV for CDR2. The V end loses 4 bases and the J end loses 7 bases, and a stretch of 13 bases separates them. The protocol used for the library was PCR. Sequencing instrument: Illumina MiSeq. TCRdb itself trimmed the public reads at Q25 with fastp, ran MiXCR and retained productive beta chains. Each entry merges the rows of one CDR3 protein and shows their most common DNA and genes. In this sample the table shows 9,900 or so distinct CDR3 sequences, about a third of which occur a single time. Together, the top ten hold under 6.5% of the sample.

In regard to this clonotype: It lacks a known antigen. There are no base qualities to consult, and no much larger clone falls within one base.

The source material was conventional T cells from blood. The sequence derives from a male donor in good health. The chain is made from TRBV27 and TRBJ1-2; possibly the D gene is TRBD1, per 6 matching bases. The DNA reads TGTGCCAGCAGTTCCTGGGGGCTGGGTGGCTACACCTTC. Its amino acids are CASSSWGLGGYTF.